The rows below give T cell receptor beta chains drawn from one sample of a study of T cell responses to AZD1222 COVID-19 vaccine. The data were produced by immunoSEQ multiplex PCR, yet TCRdb's version contains in-frame clones alone and is incomplete. The sample contains approximately 52,000 clones, roughly 86% of which appear only once. The sequenced sample was peripheral blood, obtained 28 days after the second AZD1222 dose. Receptors originate from an adult who received the AZD1222 COVID-19 vaccine. Both conserved end residues are part of each CDR3. D genes are given only for firm matches. Clone size is stated in some rows and not others, as once, few, many or a class when expanded.

>TRBD2|TRBV28|.|TRBJ2-7
CASSTPGLGTYEQYF
TGTGCCAGCAGTACCCCGGGACTAGGGACCTACGAGCAGTACTTC
>.|TRBV2|.|TRBJ1-4
CASSPGPGGEKLFF
TGTGCCAGCAGTCCCGGGCCCGGAGGTGAAAAACTGTTTTTT
>TRBD1|TRBV6-5|.|TRBJ1-1
CASTPTTGVNTEAFF
TGTGCCAGCACCCCGACCACAGGGGTAAACACTGAAGCTTTCTTT
>.|TRBV28|.|TRBJ1-4
CASSSTPGREKLFF
TGTGCCAGCAGTTCCACCCCGGGCAGAGAAAAACTGTTTTTT
>.|TRBV5-1|.|TRBJ2-1
CASSLVVPPHEQFF
TGCGCCAGCAGCTTGGTGGTCCCACCCCATGAGCAGTTCTTC
>.|TRBV3-1/TRBV3-2|.|TRBJ2-1
CASSQDPTVKQFF
TGTGCCAGCAGCCAAGATCCTACGGTAAAGCAGTTCTTC
>.|TRBV9|few|TRBJ1-1
CASTPGPTNTEAFF
TGTGCCAGCACCCCTGGGCCAACGAACACTGAAGCTTTCTTT
>TRBD2|TRBV19|.|TRBJ2-1
CASSIRSSGRQSSYNEQFF
TGTGCCAGTAGTATCAGGTCTAGCGGGAGGCAGAGCTCCTACAATGAGCAGTTCTTC
>TRBD1|TRBV9|few|TRBJ2-2
CASSVVGRDRGRNTGELFF
TGTGCCAGCAGCGTAGTGGGACGGGACAGGGGGCGGAACACCGGGGAGCTGTTTTTT
>.|TRBV6-6|.|TRBJ1-4
CASSRTQATNEKLFF
TGTGCCAGCAGTCGGACCCAGGCGACTAATGAAAAACTGTTTTTT
>TRBD2|TRBV3-1/TRBV3-2|.|TRBJ2-5
CASSQSTGGETQYF
TGTGCCAGCAGCCAATCGACGGGAGGGGAGACCCAGTACTTC
>TRBD2|TRBV3-1/TRBV3-2|.|TRBJ2-7
CASSQTGLAGGEQYF
TGTGCCAGCAGCCAAACGGGACTAGCGGGAGGCGAGCAGTACTTC
>TRBD2|TRBV2|once|TRBJ2-2
CASSEATRGGHTGELFF
TGTGCCAGCAGTGAAGCCACCCGGGGGGGGCACACCGGGGAGCTGTTTTTT
>.|TRBV27|.|TRBJ2-3
CATRRGAGPYTDTQYF
TGTGCCACCCGGAGGGGGGCGGGGCCCTACACAGATACGCAGTATTTT
>TRBD2|TRBV16|.|TRBJ2-3
CASSPGLAGVTDTQYF
TGTGCCAGCAGCCCCGGACTAGCGGGAGTAACAGATACGCAGTATTTT
>.|TRBV5-1|.|TRBJ2-7
CASRRWGSYEQYF
TGCGCCAGCCGCCGGTGGGGATCCTACGAGCAGTACTTC
>.|TRBV19|.|TRBJ1-5
CASSIELGNQPQHF
TGTGCCAGTAGTATAGAGCTGGGTAATCAGCCCCAGCATTTT
>TRBD2|TRBV7-3|.|TRBJ2-1
CASSLTSGTGNEQFF
TGTGCCAGCAGCTTAACGAGCGGGACGGGCAATGAGCAGTTCTTC
>.|TRBV5-4|.|TRBJ1-1
CASSLVGWNTEAFF
TGTGCCAGCAGCTTGGTCGGTTGGAACACTGAAGCTTTCTTT
>.|TRBV28|once|TRBJ1-2
CASSQRFLQGGNYGYTF
TGTGCCAGCAGTCAAAGGTTCCTGCAGGGTGGCAACTATGGCTACACCTTC
>.|TRBV18|.|TRBJ1-4
CASSAGHNEKLFF
TGTGCCAGCTCAGCAGGACATAACGAAAAACTGTTTTTT
>.|TRBV5-1|once|TRBJ2-6
CASSLDGRSGANVLTF
TGCGCCAGCAGCTTGGACGGTCGCTCTGGGGCCAACGTCCTGACTTTC
>TRBD2|TRBV9|.|TRBJ2-1
CASSVGTRGNEQFF
TGTGCCAGCAGCGTAGGGACTAGGGGAAATGAGCAGTTCTTC
>TRBD1|TRBV7-9|.|TRBJ2-3
CASSLKVTGETDTQYF
TGTGCCAGCAGCTTAAAGGTGACAGGGGAGACAGATACGCAGTATTTT
>TRBD1|TRBV27|.|TRBJ2-7
CASSPQGAESYEQYF
TGTGCCAGCAGTCCACAGGGGGCTGAGTCCTACGAGCAGTACTTC
>.|TRBV5-1|.|TRBJ1-4
CASTQGPTTNEKLFF
TGCGCCAGCACCCAGGGCCCAACAACTAATGAAAAACTGTTTTTT
>.|TRBV21-1|.|TRBJ2-2
CASSLTGQGNTGELFF
TGTGCCAGCAGCTTAACGGGACAGGGAAACACCGGGGAGCTGTTTTTT
>TRBD2|TRBV6-5|.|TRBJ2-7
CASSYSAGGPYEQYF
TGTGCCAGCAGTTACTCCGCGGGAGGGCCCTACGAGCAGTACTTC
>.|TRBV7-8|.|TRBJ1-3
CASTLSIPGAGNTIYF
TGTGCCAGCACCCTTAGTATACCAGGGGCTGGAAACACCATATATTTT
>TRBD1|TRBV5-1|once|TRBJ2-7
CASSLAWTGGSYEQYF
TGCGCCAGCAGCTTGGCTTGGACAGGGGGGTCCTACGAGCAGTACTTC
>TRBD1|TRBV5-4|.|TRBJ2-7
CASSSGTASAYEQYF
TGTGCCAGCAGCTCCGGGACAGCATCAGCCTACGAGCAGTACTTC
>TRBD1|TRBV6-6|few|TRBJ2-4
CASSPGQSMILAKNIQYF
TGTGCCAGCAGTCCGGGACAGTCTATGATTCTAGCCAAAAACATTCAGTACTTC
>.|TRBV2|.|TRBJ2-7
CASSVGAPGEQYF
TGTGCCAGCAGTGTGGGGGCGCCGGGGGAGCAGTACTTC
>TRBD2|TRBV18|once|TRBJ2-2
CASSPTSGKNTGELFF
TGTGCCAGCTCACCGACTAGCGGGAAGAACACCGGGGAGCTGTTTTTT
>TRBD2|TRBV7-2|.|TRBJ2-2
CASSLIAGATGELFF
TGTGCCAGCAGCTTAATAGCGGGAGCAACCGGGGAGCTGTTTTTT
>.|TRBV19|.|TRBJ2-7
CASSIAGASYEQYF
TGTGCCAGTAGTATAGCGGGGGCCTCCTACGAGCAGTACTTC
>TRBD1|TRBV19|.|TRBJ1-6
CATGTGGWSPLHF
TGTGCCACCGGGACAGGGGGTTGGTCACCCCTCCACTTT
>.|TRBV9|few|TRBJ2-7
CASSVGPGADEQYF
TGTGCCAGCAGCGTAGGGCCTGGAGCCGACGAGCAGTACTTC
>.|TRBV28|.|TRBJ2-5
CASSSEVETQYF
TGTGCCAGCAGTTCCGAGGTCGAGACCCAGTACTTC
>TRBD2|TRBV14|.|TRBJ2-7
CASSQWGGSYEQYF
TGTGCCAGCAGCCAATGGGGGGGTTCGTACGAGCAGTACTTC
>TRBD1|TRBV6-5|.|TRBJ1-4
CASSPNRGSNEKLFF
TGTGCCAGCAGCCCGAACAGGGGTTCTAATGAAAAACTGTTTTTT
>TRBD1|TRBV2|.|TRBJ1-5
CASRAGTGGLGSNQPQHF
TGTGCCAGCAGGGCCGGGACAGGGGGCTTGGGTAGCAATCAGCCCCAGCATTTT